These T cell receptor beta chains were read from a single sample in a study of blood T cell repertoires in COVID-19. This table comes from immunoSEQ multiplex PCR, and its TCRdb copy is limited to in-frame clones, with some not included. The sample consists of fewer than 50,000 clones, about 88% of them appearing once. Sequencing input: peripheral blood. These receptors all stem from a man in his forties or fifties with active COVID-19. Each CDR3 is given with its conserved first and last residue. A D gene is named only where the DNA matches it firmly. Size is stated for part of the rows, as once, few or many counts, or as a class when the clone is expanded.

CDR3 | DNA | D | J | V | size
CSVVTGNYEQYF | TGCAGCGTTGTTACAGGGAACTACGAGCAGTACTTC | . | TRBJ2-7 | TRBV29-1 | .
CSVGLAGRPETQYF | TGCAGCGTTGGTCTAGCGGGGCGACCAGAGACCCAGTACTTC | TRBD2 | TRBJ2-5 | TRBV29-1 | .
CSVFDSFYGYTF | TGCAGCGTTTTTGACTCTTTCTATGGCTACACCTTC | . | TRBJ1-2 | TRBV29-1 | .
CASSIKSGGPENEQFF | TGTGCCAGTAGTATAAAATCGGGAGGGCCCGAGAATGAGCAGTTCTTC | TRBD2 | TRBJ2-1 | TRBV19 | .
CASRLETGAQTGELFF | TGTGCCAGCAGATTGGAGACAGGGGCTCAAACCGGGGAGCTGTTTTTT | TRBD1 | TRBJ2-2 | TRBV5-8 | .
CASSFKPPGQGAWGYTF | TGTGCCAGCAGTTTCAAACCTCCGGGACAGGGGGCGTGGGGCTACACCTTC | TRBD1 | TRBJ1-2 | TRBV27 | .
CASSLAGSPLHF | TGTGCCAGCAGCTTAGCAGGGTCACCCCTCCACTTT | . | TRBJ1-6 | TRBV11-2 | .
CSAKAPGGGGTQYF | TGCAGCGCCAAAGCCCCAGGGGGCGGGGGTACGCAGTATTTT | . | TRBJ2-3 | TRBV29-1 | .
CASSRTGPARGYTF | TGTGCCAGCAGTAGAACAGGCCCGGCTCGTGGCTACACCTTC | . | TRBJ1-2 | TRBV6-2/TRBV6-3 | .
CASSQLVGLAVFSTDTQYF | TGCGCCAGCAGCCAGTTGGTAGGACTAGCGGTCTTTAGCACAGATACGCAGTATTTT | TRBD2 | TRBJ2-3 | TRBV4-1 | .
CASSLTAEGGNTIYF | TGTGCCAGCAGCTTGACAGCGGAGGGAGGAAACACCATATATTTT | . | TRBJ1-3 | TRBV7-2 | .
CASSTRTRETQYF | TGTGCCAGCAGCACAAGGACTAGGGAGACCCAGTACTTC | TRBD2 | TRBJ2-5 | TRBV7-2 | .
CASSPGLGSTEAFF | TGTGCTAGCAGCCCCGGTCTGGGGAGCACTGAAGCTTTCTTT | . | TRBJ1-1 | TRBV7-7 | .
CASSVATRTDYGYTF | TGTGCCAGCAGCGTAGCTACGAGGACAGACTATGGCTACACCTTC | . | TRBJ1-2 | TRBV9 | .
CSASVQSYGYTF | TGCAGTGCTAGTGTTCAATCCTATGGCTACACCTTC | . | TRBJ1-2 | TRBV20-1 | .
CASSQGSTASYGYTF | TGTGCCAGCAGCCAAGGCTCAACAGCAAGCTATGGCTACACCTTC | . | TRBJ1-2 | TRBV4-2 | .
CASSQTSGNENIQYF | TGCGCCAGCAGCCAAACTAGCGGGAACGAAAACATTCAGTACTTC | TRBD2 | TRBJ2-4 | TRBV4-1 | .
CSVELPSRGLFF | TGCAGCGTTGAACTCCCCAGTCGGGGACTGTTTTTT | . | TRBJ1-4 | TRBV29-1 | .
CASSRDGNEKLFF | TGTGCCAGCAGCAGAGACGGGAATGAAAAACTGTTTTTT | . | TRBJ1-4 | TRBV7-9 | few
CASSLVFGTGGLYEQYF | TGTGCCAGCAGCTTGGTTTTTGGGACAGGGGGCCTCTACGAGCAGTACTTC | TRBD1 | TRBJ2-7 | TRBV5-4 | .
CASTLATRAGVRFF | TGTGCCAGTACCCTAGCGACTAGGGCAGGCGTTCGGTTCTTC | . | TRBJ2-1 | TRBV19 | .
CASSLRLNTGELFF | TGTGCCAGCAGCTTGCGTCTAAACACCGGGGAGCTGTTTTTT | . | TRBJ2-2 | TRBV5-6 | .
CAWTGTSSYNEQFF | TGTGCCTGGACCGGGACTAGCTCGTACAATGAGCAGTTCTTC | TRBD2 | TRBJ2-1 | TRBV30 | .
CASSLVRGQGKTQYF | TGTGCCAGCAGCTTAGTAAGGGGACAGGGAAAGACCCAGTACTTC | TRBD1 | TRBJ2-5 | TRBV11-2 | once
CASSFLTGGNEQFF | TGCGCCAGCAGCTTTTTGACAGGGGGCAATGAGCAGTTCTTC | TRBD1 | TRBJ2-1 | TRBV5-1 | .
CASSPDRGRGTEAFF | TGTGCCAGCAGTCCGGACAGGGGGCGAGGCACTGAAGCTTTCTTT | TRBD1 | TRBJ1-1 | TRBV28 | .
CASSGPGTGSQPQHF | TGTGCCAGTAGTGGCCCCGGGACTGGGAGTCAGCCCCAGCATTTT | . | TRBJ1-5 | TRBV19 | .